This T cell receptor beta chain appears in the sequencing data of a study of blood T cell repertoires in COVID-19. Assay used: immunoSEQ multiplex PCR; TCRdb lists only in-frame clones, some missing. The repertoire has roughly 200,000 clones, 70% to 90% of them found once; the top ten carry approximately 6.1%. Sequences were obtained from peripheral blood. The receptor was derived from a man older than 75 with acute or convalescent COVID-19.

CDR3 nucleotide sequence: TGTGCCAGCAGAACCGGGACTAGCGTGTCAGATACGCAGTATTTT. Protein product: CASRTGTSVSDTQYF. The chain couples TRBV27 to TRBJ2-3, with 10 nucleotides matching TRBD2. The germline V gene encodes CDR1 MNHEY and CDR2 SMNVEV (reference sequence). V gave up 6 bases and J gave up 4 bases; unmatched junction bases: 7. CDR3 length: 15 residues.